This entry lists 25 T cell receptor beta chains sequenced from one sample in a study of CD8 T cells in Susac syndrome (dated by TCRdb to about 2019). The library was built by means of the immunoSEQ multiplex PCR assay. RNA was extracted with the RNeasy kit and 0.5 to 1 ug was reverse transcribed using random hexamers. TCRdb trimmed public reads at Q25 via fastp, called clones via MiXCR and kept in-frame beta chains. Each record represents a unique CDR3 protein, reported with the most common genes and DNA among its rows. Counted in this sample were 95,000 to 150,000 distinct CDR3 sequences; around 96% of them appeared once. Approximately 0.22% of the sample belongs to the ten largest clones. The sequenced sample was CD8+ T cells from PBMCs. The receptor set was obtained from a human donor with Susac syndrome.

V and J are TRBV27 and TRBJ2-1; 7 bases are shared with TRBD1. The CDR3 is made up of 14 amino acids. The germline gives CDR1 MNHEY, CDR2 SMNVEV (reference sequence). V was pared by 6 bases and J by 4 bases, with 6 bases of the junction left unmatched. This CDR3 is CASSQTGPYNEQFF. In DNA form, the CDR3 reads TGTGCCAGCAGCCAGACAGGGCCTTACAATGAGCAGTTCTTC.

The CDR3 reads CASSSSATNEKLFF. CDR3 in DNA: TGTGCCAGCAGTTCCAGTGCAACTAATGAAAAACTGTTTTTT. The chain carries TRBV27 and TRBJ1-4; D not certain. The CDR3 spans 14 residues. Germline CDR1 is MNHEY and CDR2 is SMNVEV (reference sequence). Trimming cost V 4 bases and J 0 bases, with 6 bases left between them.

CDR3 bases: TGCAGTGCCGAGAGGGGGTGGACCCCCTGGGTTGGGGAGCAGTTCTTC. It is translated as CSAERGWTPWVGEQFF. The rearrangement joins TRBV20-1 to TRBJ2-1; a weak D match, TRBD1 (6 bases). V lost 6 bases and J 10 bases, leaving 28 bases between the germline ends. Per germline, CDR1 DFQATT and CDR2 SNEGSKA (reference sequence). CDR3 length: 16 amino acids.

The chain links TRBV15 to TRBJ1-1; D ambiguous. Germline V CDR1 and CDR2: LNHNV, YYDKDF (reference sequence). This CDR3 has 12 residues. V lost 2 bases to trimming and J lost 4 bases, with 5 bases between them. The CDR3 region has the DNA TGTGCCACCAGCAGACCTTTCACTGAAGCTTTCTTT. Amino acid sequence: CATSRPFTEAFF.

The J gene is TRBJ2-7, the V gene TRBV6-5, with D possibly TRBD1 on 6 matching bases. Trimming shortened V by 7 bases and J by 1 base, and 14 bases separated the two germline ends. Germline CDR1 and CDR2: MNHEY and SVGAGI. There are 14 residues in the CDR3. The CDR3 loop is CASNGRGESYEQYF. The CDR3, as DNA: TGTGCCAGCAACGGCAGGGGCGAATCCTACGAGCAGTACTTC.

The gene calls are TRBV2 and TRBJ2-5, with TRBD2 identical over 13 bases. The CDR3 is 17 residues long. Trimming at V came to 7 bases and at J to 5 bases, leaving 13 bases not matched to a gene. Germline V gene sequence: CDR1 SNHLY, CDR2 FYNNEI. The CDR3 is CASTDPGLAGVWETQYF. The CDR3 DNA reads TGTGCCAGCACCGATCCTGGACTAGCGGGAGTTTGGGAGACCCAGTACTTC.

The chain couples TRBV12-3 or TRBV12-4 to TRBJ2-2; D unclear. The CDR3 spans 10 residues. The V gene lost 9 bases and the J gene lost 7 bases, with 6 bases spanning the gap. The CDR3 reads CASTSGELFF. DNA for the CDR3: TGTGCCAGTACGAGCGGGGAGCTGTTTTTT.

V is TRBV28 and J is TRBJ1-1; TRBD1 is a possible D gene (6 bases). CDR3 length: 16 residues. The V gene's germline CDR1 is MDHEN and CDR2 SYDVKM. V lost 3 bases, J lost 2 bases, and 16 bases lay in between. The CDR3 DNA is TGTGCCAGCAGTTTCACGAATGGACAGCCCAACACTGAAGCTTTCTTT. It specifies CASSFTNGQPNTEAFF.

V is TRBV4-2 and J is TRBJ1-2; D gene uncertain. Trimming stripped 0 bases from V and 4 bases from J, with 9 bases between. There are 14 residues in the CDR3. Germline CDR1 and CDR2: LGHNA and YNFKEQ. In nucleotides, the CDR3 is TGTGCCAGCAGCCAAGACGAGACCACCTATGGCTACACCTTC. Encoded protein: CASSQDETTYGYTF.

The chain has TRBV4-1 and TRBJ2-5; D is perhaps TRBD2 (6 bases). The length of the CDR3 is 18 residues. CDR1 and CDR2 (germline): MGHRA, YSYEKL. Trimming stripped 1 base from V and 2 bases from J, with 20 bases between. In DNA, the CDR3 is TGCGCCAGCAGCCAAGTTCCGGTCGGGCTAGCGTTGCAAGAGACCCAGTACTTC. As protein: CASSQVPVGLALQETQYF.

V and J are TRBV12-3 or TRBV12-4 and TRBJ2-1, with 10 bases fitting TRBD2. The CDR3 loop spans 15 amino acids. The V and J ends lost 8 bases and 7 bases, in that order; junction bases with no gene match: 11. The CDR3 here is CASRKSGGDLNEQFF. In DNA form, the CDR3 reads TGTGCCAGCCGTAAAAGCGGGGGGGATTTGAATGAGCAGTTCTTC.

The genes are TRBV11-2 and TRBJ2-3, with 10 positions matching TRBD2. Germline assignment: CDR1 SGHAT and CDR2 FQNNGV. The CDR3 length is 21 residues. Germline trimming cut 1 base from V and 0 bases from J; bases unmatched to any gene: 16. The CDR3: CASSLGRSGRARSGSTDTQYF. CDR3 DNA: TGTGCCAGCAGCTTAGGAAGGAGCGGGAGGGCCCGCTCCGGTAGCACAGATACGCAGTATTTT. The full variable domain, rest sourced from reference TRBV11-2 and TRBJ2-3, is EAGVAQSPRYKIIEKRQSVAFWCNPISGHATLYWYQQILGQGPKLLIQFQNNGVVDDSQLPKDRFSAERLKGVDSTLKIQPAKLEDSAVYLCASSLGRSGRARSGSTDTQYFGPGTRLTVL.

For the CDR3, the DNA is TGTGCCAGCAGCTGGGGACTAGCAAGGAATGAGCAGTTCTTC. This codes for CASSWGLARNEQFF. The chain joins TRBV13 to TRBJ2-1, with 9 bases aligning to TRBD2. This CDR3 contains 14 residues. Germline CDR1 is PRHDT and CDR2 is FYEKMQ (reference sequence). Germline trimming cut 4 bases from V and 7 bases from J; bases unmatched to any gene: 5.

This chain joins TRBV3-1 and TRBJ1-1; D unresolved. The V gene's germline CDR1 is LGHDT and CDR2 YNNKEL (reference sequence). Trimming cost V 3 bases and J 5 bases, with 10 bases left between them. This CDR3 comprises 13 residues. DNA of the CDR3: TGTGCCAGCAGCCAGCCCGGGAGAACTGAAGCTTTCTTT. This sequence encodes CASSQPGRTEAFF.

V gene TRBV7-9 combines with J gene TRBJ2-1, with 10 positions matching TRBD2. Losses at the gene ends were 5 bases for V and 4 bases for J; bases not matched to a gene: 8. Per the germline V gene, CDR1 is SEHNR and CDR2 is FQNEAQ (reference sequence). This CDR3 is built from 16 residues. In DNA form, the CDR3 reads TGTGCCAGCAGCGGAAAAGCGGGAGGGTTTTACAATGAGCAGTTCTTC. Residues: CASSGKAGGFYNEQFF. Full variable domain (rest looked up from reference TRBV7-9 and TRBJ2-1): DTGVSQNPRHKITKRGQNVTFRCDPISEHNRLYWYRQTLGQGPEFLTYFQNEAQLEKSRLLSDRFSAERPKGSFSTLEIQRTEQGDSAMYLCASSGKAGGFYNEQFFGPGTRLTVL.

V is TRBV27 and J is TRBJ1-1; D gene ambiguous. Germline CDR1 reads MNHEY; CDR2 reads SMNVEV (reference sequence). V lost 1 base to trimming and J lost 3 bases, with 9 bases between them. The CDR3 runs 14 residues. This CDR3 reads CASSLLISHTEAFF. The CDR3 nucleotides read TGTGCCAGCAGTTTATTGATCTCGCACACTGAAGCTTTCTTT.

This clonotype was observed once. The rearrangement uses TRBV12-3 or TRBV12-4 and TRBJ1-2, with no clear D. Trimming removed 6 bases at V and 1 base at J, with 18 bases between. The CDR3 extends over 16 amino acids. CDR3 in amino acids: CASRGGRARVNYGYTF. In DNA, the CDR3 is TGTGCCAGCAGGGGCGGGAGGGCCAGAGTTAACTATGGCTACACCTTC.

The CDR3 DNA reads TGTGCCAGCAGTTCCGAGACAGGGAACAGGCGTGGCTACACCTTC. Protein sequence: CASSSETGNRRGYTF. This chain links TRBV27 with TRBJ1-2; 7 bases fit TRBD1. This CDR3 is built from 15 residues. V gave up 4 bases and J gave up 7 bases; unmatched junction bases: 12. Germline assignment: CDR1 MNHEY and CDR2 SMNVEV (reference sequence).

V and J are TRBV2 and TRBJ2-1; a weak D match, TRBD1 (6 bases). The CDR3 consists of 16 residues. The germline V gene has CDR1 SNHLY and CDR2 FYNNEI. V lost 0 bases to trimming and J lost 6 bases, with 15 bases between them. The CDR3 sequence is CASSEAHRVGANEQFF. The CDR3 coding sequence is TGTGCCAGCAGTGAAGCGCACAGGGTGGGGGCCAATGAGCAGTTCTTC.

The chain has TRBV20-1 and TRBJ2-7, with D perhaps matching TRBD2 (5 bases). This CDR3 has 15 residues. Per germline, CDR1 DFQATT and CDR2 SNEGSKA (reference sequence). V dropped 0 bases and J dropped 2 bases, with 14 bases sitting between them. This chain's CDR3 is CSARDRGQEPYEQYF. CDR3 in DNA: TGCAGTGCTAGAGATCGAGGGCAGGAACCCTACGAGCAGTACTTC.

The chain carries TRBV30 and TRBJ2-3; unclear D gene. This CDR3 has 15 residues. Per the germline V gene, CDR1 is GTSNPN and CDR2 is SVGIG (reference sequence). With 3 bases removed from V and 0 bases from J, the gap between germline ends came to 13 bases. The CDR3 reads CAWSLLGISTDTQYF. In DNA, the CDR3 is TGTGCCTGGAGCCTTTTGGGGATCAGCACAGATACGCAGTATTTT.

This clonotype has just one count. J is TRBJ2-3 and V is TRBV6-2 or TRBV6-3; D is undetermined. Between the trimmed V and J ends, which lost 6 bases and 5 bases, there was a span of 15 bases. Germline V gives CDR1 MNHEY, CDR2 SVGEGT. The CDR3 is 14 amino acids. The CDR3, as DNA: TGTGCCAGCAGGCCGGCCTCTCACGTAGATACGCAGTATTTT. Translated: CASRPASHVDTQYF.

The chain employs TRBV6-5 and TRBJ1-1; 8 positions match TRBD1. The CDR3 is 13 residues long. Germline CDR1 MNHEY, CDR2 SVGAGI. Trimming removed 5 bases from V and 5 bases from J; junction bases left unmatched: 4. The CDR3 here is CASSDGQGTEAFF. The CDR3 DNA reads as TGTGCCAGCAGTGACGGACAGGGTACTGAAGCTTTCTTT.

This chain connects TRBV2 to TRBJ2-3, with 8 bases matching TRBD1. J was trimmed by 5 bases and V by 6 bases; bases with no gene match: 4. Germline V gives CDR1 SNHLY, CDR2 FYNNEI. The CDR3 sequence is 13 residues long. In DNA, the CDR3 is TGTGCCAGCAGCCCTGACAGGGGAGATACGCAGTATTTT. It encodes CASSPDRGDTQYF.

The rearrangement uses TRBV7-8 and TRBJ1-1; D is perhaps TRBD1 (6 bases). Germline V CDR1 and CDR2: SGHVS, FQNEAQ. The CDR3 covers 11 residues. The germline V and J ends were trimmed by 8 bases and 3 bases, with 7 bases remaining between them. The CDR3 DNA sequence: TGTGCCAGCGAGGGGGACACTGAAGCTTTCTTT. It translates to CASEGDTEAFF.